The 10 T cell receptor beta chains listed next were all sequenced from one sample in a study of blood T cell repertoires in COVID-19. Clones were sequenced by immunoSEQ multiplex PCR, and TCRdb holds only the in-frame ones, with some missing. The sample gives about 220,000 clones, 75% to 85% of which show up once; roughly 5.1% is in the top ten. Input material: peripheral blood. These receptors all come from a woman aged 70-85 years with COVID-19, enrolled during active disease.

The rearrangement links TRBV6-5 to TRBJ2-7; D is unresolved. The CDR3 runs to 15 residues. V was shortened by 0 bases and J by 2 bases, with 11 bases between the two germline ends. In germline, CDR1 is MNHEY, CDR2 SVGAGI. The CDR3 here is CASSYSGRQPYEQYF. Written as DNA, the CDR3 is TGTGCCAGCAGTTACTCCGGCAGGCAACCCTACGAGCAGTACTTC.

The rearrangement uses TRBV3-1 (or the pseudogene TRBV3-2) and TRBJ2-5, with TRBD2 identical over 12 bases. The germline V gene has CDR1 LGHDT and CDR2 YNNKEL (reference sequence). The CDR3 length is 16 residues. V lost 5 bases and J lost 2; bases outside the gene matches: 6. CDR3 coding DNA: TGTGCCAGCAGCAGACGGACTAGCGGGGATCAAGAGACCCAGTACTTC. Encoded protein: CASSRRTSGDQETQYF.

About this clone itself: Within the sample, other DNA sequences also encode this same CDR3. V gene TRBV30 combines with J gene TRBJ1-5, with TRBD1 as a possible D gene (5 bases). The CDR3 covers 14 residues. Trimming stripped 1 base from V and 0 bases from J, with 7 bases between. Germline CDR1 is GTSNPN and CDR2 is SVGIG (reference sequence). The CDR3 nucleotides are TGTGCCTGGAGTGCAGACAGTAGCAATCAGCCCCAGCATTTT. This codes for CAWSADSSNQPQHF. Based on the CDR3 plus reference TRBV30 and TRBJ1-5, the full variable domain is SQTIHQWPATLVQPVGSPLSLECTVEGTSNPNLYWYRQAAGRGLQLLFYSVGIGQISSEVPQNLSASRPQDRQFILSSKKLLLSDSGFYLCAWSADSSNQPQHFGDGTRLSIL.

Written as DNA, the CDR3 is TGTGCCAGCAGCTTAGTGGGGGGGACGAACACTGAAGCTTTCTTT. Protein product: CASSLVGGTNTEAFF. The chain employs TRBV7-8 and TRBJ1-1, with D possibly being TRBD1 (5 bases). The germline V gene has CDR1 SGHVS and CDR2 FQNEAQ. Trimming removed 1 base at V and 1 base at J, with 10 bases between. CDR3 size: 15 residues.

A few counts support this clone. The chain has TRBV7-9 and TRBJ1-1; perhaps TRBD1 as D (6 bases). The CDR3 contains 13 residues. The germline CDR1 and CDR2 sequences are SEHNR and FQNEAQ (reference sequence). Trimming pared 0 bases from V and 11 bases from J, leaving 13 bases between. CDR3: CASSLARGSKAFF. The CDR3 coding sequence is TGTGCCAGCAGCTTAGCGAGGGGGAGCAAGGCTTTCTTT.

This clone was counted once. The chain joins TRBV15 to TRBJ1-1, with TRBD1 identical over 8 bases. J gave up 1 base and V 3 bases, and 1 base lay outside the gene matches. Germline V gene sequence: CDR1 LNHNV, CDR2 YYDKDF (reference sequence). CDR3 length: 14 amino acids. This chain's CDR3 is CATSSQGANTEAFF. In nucleotides, the CDR3 is TGTGCCACCAGCAGCCAGGGGGCGAACACTGAAGCTTTCTTT.

The chain employs TRBV9 and TRBJ2-7, with 11 positions matching TRBD2. Per the germline V gene, CDR1 is SGDLS and CDR2 is YYNGEE. The CDR3 loop spans 16 amino acids. Losses at the gene ends were 4 bases for V and 5 bases for J; bases not matched to a gene: 11. This CDR3 is CASSFLSTSGSNEQYF. CDR3 bases: TGTGCCAGCAGCTTCTTATCAACTAGCGGGAGTAACGAGCAGTACTTC.

The rearrangement links TRBV18 to TRBJ1-3; 8 bases line up with TRBD1. V lost 3 bases and J lost 4; bases outside the gene matches: 5. CDR3 size: 15 residues. In germline, CDR1 is KGHSH, CDR2 LQKENI. The CDR3 DNA reads as TGTGCCAGCTCACCCGGACAGGGTATCGGAAACACCATATATTTT. As protein: CASSPGQGIGNTIYF.

The chain employs TRBV6-6 and TRBJ1-2; 7 bases are a match to TRBD1. The CDR3 is 12 residues long. Trimming took 6 bases from V and 6 from J; bases not matched to a gene: 4. Per the germline V gene, CDR1 is MNHNY and CDR2 is SVGAGI (reference sequence). The CDR3 DNA sequence: TGTGCCAGCAGGGGCGACAGGGATGGCTACACCTTC. Protein: CASRGDRDGYTF.

This clone was detected a few times. Other DNA sequences in the same sample also yield this CDR3. This chain connects TRBV5-1 to TRBJ1-2; D not certain. There are 12 residues in the CDR3. The V end was cut by 4 bases, the J end by 6 bases, with 10 bases between. Germline-derived CDR1 and CDR2 are SGHRS and YFSETQ. In nucleotides, the CDR3 is TGCGCCAGCAGCCTAGACTTGGATGGCTACACCTTC. It translates to CASSLDLDGYTF.